The sequence of this T cell receptor beta chain was determined in a study of T cells in Graves' hyperthyroidism and ophthalmopathy. TCR beta CDR3 sequences were amplified from RNA transcripts. A first-round RT-PCR of the TCR CDR3 used the HTBI primer set. TCRdb reprocessed the multiplex PCR reads via MiXCR and lists one record per CDR3 protein. The sample has some 570,000 distinct CDR3 sequences, 17% seen once. In this sample, this clonotype turned up many times. The length of the CDR3 is 15 residues. With V trimmed by 4 bases and J by 3 bases, 7 bases remained unmatched. The study based diagnoses on clinical symptoms, serum thyroxine and TRAb, thyroid ultrasound and orbital computed tomography.

The rearrangement uses TRBV12-3 or TRBV12-4 and TRBJ2-7; 9 bases are a match to TRBD2. This clonotype originated in a woman younger than 35 with Graves' ophthalmopathy. The sequenced sample was blood. CDR3 sequence (DNA): TGTGCCAGCAGTTCGCCGGGTAGCGGGAGCTACGAGCAGTACTTC. Protein sequence: CASSSPGSGSYEQYF.